The entry below describes one T cell receptor (beta chain). The target antigen is unknown. Using immunoSEQ multiplex PCR, the repertoire was profiled, and TCRdb retains in-frame clones only, with some absent. Of roughly 87,000 clones listed, around 90% are singletons. This sample is drawn from a study of OX40 agonist ivuxolimab in advanced cancers. Study findings and constraints: Compared with others, partial responders at 0.1-3.0 mg/kg displayed clonal expansion among the lowest.

Trimming cost V 2 bases and J 7 bases; bases outside gene matches: 4. There are 14 residues in the CDR3. Germline V CDR1 and CDR2: SGHRS, YFSETQ. The receptor's source is an adult with an advanced solid tumor such as melanoma, head and neck, liver or kidney cancer. The rearrangement uses TRBV5-1 and TRBJ2-1; 9 bases map to TRBD1. Here the sequenced sample was CD4+ or CD8+ T cells sorted from blood, taken in a trial of the OX40 agonist ivuxolimab. CDR3 region: CASSFGQGLNEQFF. CDR3 DNA sequence: TGCGCCAGCAGCTTTGGACAGGGGTTGAATGAGCAGTTCTTC.